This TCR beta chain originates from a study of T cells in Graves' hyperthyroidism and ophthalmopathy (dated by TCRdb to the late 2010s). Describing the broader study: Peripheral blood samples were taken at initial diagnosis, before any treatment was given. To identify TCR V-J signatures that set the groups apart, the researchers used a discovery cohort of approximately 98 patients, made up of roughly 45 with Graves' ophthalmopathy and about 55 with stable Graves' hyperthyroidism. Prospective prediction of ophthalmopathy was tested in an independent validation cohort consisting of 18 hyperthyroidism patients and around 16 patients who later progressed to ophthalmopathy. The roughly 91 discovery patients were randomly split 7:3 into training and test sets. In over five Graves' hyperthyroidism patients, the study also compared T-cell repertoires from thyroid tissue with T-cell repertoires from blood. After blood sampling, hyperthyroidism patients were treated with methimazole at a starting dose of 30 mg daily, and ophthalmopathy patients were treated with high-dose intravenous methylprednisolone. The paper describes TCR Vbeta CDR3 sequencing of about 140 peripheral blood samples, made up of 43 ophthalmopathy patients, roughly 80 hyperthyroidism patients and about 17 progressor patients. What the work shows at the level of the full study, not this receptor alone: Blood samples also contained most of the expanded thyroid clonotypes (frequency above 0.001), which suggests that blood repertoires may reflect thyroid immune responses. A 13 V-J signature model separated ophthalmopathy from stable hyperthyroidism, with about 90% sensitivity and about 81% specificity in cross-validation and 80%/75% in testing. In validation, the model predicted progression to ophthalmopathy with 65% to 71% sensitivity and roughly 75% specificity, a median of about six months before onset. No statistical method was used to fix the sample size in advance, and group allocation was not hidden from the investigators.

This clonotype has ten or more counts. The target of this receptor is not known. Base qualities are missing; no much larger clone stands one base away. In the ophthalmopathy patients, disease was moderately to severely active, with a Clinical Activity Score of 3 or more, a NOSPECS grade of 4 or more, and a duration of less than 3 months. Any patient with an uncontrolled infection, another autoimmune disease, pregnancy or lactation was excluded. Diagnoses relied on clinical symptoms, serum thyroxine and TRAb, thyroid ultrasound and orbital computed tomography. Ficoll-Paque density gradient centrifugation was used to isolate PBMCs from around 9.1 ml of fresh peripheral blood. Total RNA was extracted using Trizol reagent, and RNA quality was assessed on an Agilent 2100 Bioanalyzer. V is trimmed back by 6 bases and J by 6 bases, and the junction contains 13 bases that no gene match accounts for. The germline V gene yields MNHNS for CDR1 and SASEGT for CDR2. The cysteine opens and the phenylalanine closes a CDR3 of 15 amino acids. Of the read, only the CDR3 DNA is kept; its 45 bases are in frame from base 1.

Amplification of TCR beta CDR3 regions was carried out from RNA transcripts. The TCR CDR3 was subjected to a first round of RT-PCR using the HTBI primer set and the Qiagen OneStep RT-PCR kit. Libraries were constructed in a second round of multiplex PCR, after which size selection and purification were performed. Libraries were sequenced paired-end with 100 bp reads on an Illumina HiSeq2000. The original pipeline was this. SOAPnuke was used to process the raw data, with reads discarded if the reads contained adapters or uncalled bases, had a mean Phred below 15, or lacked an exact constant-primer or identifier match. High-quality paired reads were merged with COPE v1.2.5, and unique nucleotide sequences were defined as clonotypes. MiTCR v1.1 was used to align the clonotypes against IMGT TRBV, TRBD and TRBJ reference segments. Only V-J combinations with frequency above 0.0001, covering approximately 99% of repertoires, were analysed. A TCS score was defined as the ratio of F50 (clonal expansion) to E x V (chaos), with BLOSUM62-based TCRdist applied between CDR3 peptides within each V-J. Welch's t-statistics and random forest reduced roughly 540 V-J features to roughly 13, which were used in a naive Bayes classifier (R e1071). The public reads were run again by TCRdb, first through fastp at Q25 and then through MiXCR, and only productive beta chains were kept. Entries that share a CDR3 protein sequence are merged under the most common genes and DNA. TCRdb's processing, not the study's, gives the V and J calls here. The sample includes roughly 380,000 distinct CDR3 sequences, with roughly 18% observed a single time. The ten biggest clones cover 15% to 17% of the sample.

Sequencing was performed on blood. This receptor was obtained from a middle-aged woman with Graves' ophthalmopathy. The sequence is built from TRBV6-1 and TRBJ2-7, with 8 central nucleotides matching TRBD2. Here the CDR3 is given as CASSQPGLDRLEQYF. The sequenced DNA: TGTGCCAGCAGCCAACCGGGACTAGATCGTCTCGAGCAGTACTTC.